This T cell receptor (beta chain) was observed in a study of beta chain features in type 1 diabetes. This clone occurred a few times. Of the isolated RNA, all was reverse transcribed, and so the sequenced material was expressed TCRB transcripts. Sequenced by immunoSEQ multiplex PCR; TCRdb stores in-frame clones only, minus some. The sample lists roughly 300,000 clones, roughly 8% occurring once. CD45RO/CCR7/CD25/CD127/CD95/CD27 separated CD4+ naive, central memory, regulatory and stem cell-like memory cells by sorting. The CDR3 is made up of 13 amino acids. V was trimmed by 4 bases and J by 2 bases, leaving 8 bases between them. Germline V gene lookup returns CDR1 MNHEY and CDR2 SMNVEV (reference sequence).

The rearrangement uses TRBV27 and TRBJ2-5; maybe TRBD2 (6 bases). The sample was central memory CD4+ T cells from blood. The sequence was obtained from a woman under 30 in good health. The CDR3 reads CASSWREQETQYF. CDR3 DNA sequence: TGTGCCAGCAGTTGGCGGGAACAAGAGACCCAGTACTTC.